This T cell receptor beta chain was identified during a study of identical twins. Findings and caveats of the study: Twin sharing of out-of-frame TCR alpha was underestimated by models in monozygotic pairs.

In its sample, this clonotype was seen a few times. Its matching antigen is unknown. Germline lookup yields CDR1 SEHNR and CDR2 FQNEAQ (reference sequence). Trimming cost V 2 bases and J 4 bases, with 18 bases left between them. The CDR3 length is 17 residues. With template switching, a universal primer site was added, and the cDNA carried unique molecular identifiers. TCRdb processed the 5' RACE reads anew with MiXCR; each CDR3 protein has one entry. The table has 1.5 million to 2 million distinct CDR3 sequences, under 35% seen once; the top ten hold about 0.25%. The chain has TRBV7-9 and TRBJ2-4; D is possibly TRBD2 (6 bases). The origin of this receptor is a newborn girl in good health. Material: cord blood. The CDR3 region has the DNA TGTGCCAGCAGCTTAATCTCCCTCGAGGGAGGAAAAAACATTCAGTACTTC. Translation gives CASSLISLEGGKNIQYF.